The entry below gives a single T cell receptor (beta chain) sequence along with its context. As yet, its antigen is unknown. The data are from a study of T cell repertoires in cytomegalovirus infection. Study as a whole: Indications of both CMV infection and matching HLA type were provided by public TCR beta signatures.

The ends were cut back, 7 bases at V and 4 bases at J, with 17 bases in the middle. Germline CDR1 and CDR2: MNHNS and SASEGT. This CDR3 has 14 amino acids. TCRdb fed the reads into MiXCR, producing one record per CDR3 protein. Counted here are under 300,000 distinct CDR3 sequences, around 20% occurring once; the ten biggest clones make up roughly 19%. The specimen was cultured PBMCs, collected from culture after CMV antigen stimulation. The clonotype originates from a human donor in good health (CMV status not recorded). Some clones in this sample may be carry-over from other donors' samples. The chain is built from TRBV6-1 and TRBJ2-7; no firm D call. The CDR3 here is CASTQDGLGYEQYF. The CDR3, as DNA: TGTGCCAGCACCCAGGATGGTCTAGGTTACGAGCAGTACTTC.